These T cell receptor beta chains were read from a single sample in a study of radiation and T cells in renal cell carcinoma. The protocol was immunoSEQ multiplex PCR, while the TCRdb copy is restricted to in-frame clones and leaves out a portion. Here the sample spans 130,000 to 150,000 clones, around nine tenths being singletons. The starting material was blood, obtained from a patient whose treatment included radiotherapy and nephrectomy. These receptor sequences come from a woman between 50 and 59 years old with renal cell carcinoma. Both conserved end residues are part of each CDR3. The D gene is left open where the match is weak. Rows may omit the clone size; those that give it use once, few, many or a size class.

D	size	V	J	DNA	CDR3
TRBD1	once	TRBV30	TRBJ1-1	TGTGCCTGGAGTGTCAAGATGACAGGGATCACTGAAGCTTTCTTT	CAWSVKMTGITEAFF
TRBD1	NA	TRBV6-6	TRBJ1-5	TGTGCCAGCAAAGGTTTTGGGACAGTTAGCAATCAGCCCCAGCATTTT	CASKGFGTVSNQPQHF
TRBD1	once	TRBV6-6	TRBJ2-1	TGTGCCAGCAGTTACCGGCGGGGACAGGGAGGAAATGAGCAGTTCTTC	CASSYRRGQGGNEQFF
TRBD1	once	TRBV29-1	TRBJ1-1	TGCAGCGTTGGGGGTGCCCGGACAGGGGGCGGAATGCGGACTGAAGCTTTCTTT	CSVGGARTGGGMRTEAFF
NA	NA	TRBV4-3	TRBJ2-6	TGCGCCACCTCGTACGGGGGGCACGGCTCTGGGGCCAACGTCCTGACTTTC	CATSYGGHGSGANVLTF
NA	NA	TRBV2	TRBJ2-7	TGTGCCAGCAGTCTCTTGGACAGCGCCGACGAGCAGTACTTC	CASSLLDSADEQYF
TRBD1	NA	TRBV5-1	TRBJ2-2	TGCGCCAGCAGCCCGCTACAGGGGCTAGGCACCGGGGAGCTGTTTTTT	CASSPLQGLGTGELFF
NA	NA	TRBV4-3	TRBJ1-1	TGCGCCAGCAGCCAGGAACCTGGGCGGCTGAACACTGAAGCTTTCTTT	CASSQEPGRLNTEAFF
NA	NA	TRBV7-8	TRBJ2-7	TGTGCCAGCAGCCCGGGACACCGGAGCGAGCAGTACTTC	CASSPGHRSEQYF
TRBD2	NA	TRBV5-1	TRBJ2-5	TGCGCCCGCGACTGGGGAGGGCTAGAGACCCAGTACTTC	CARDWGGLETQYF
NA	NA	TRBV5-4	TRBJ1-4	TGTGCCAGCAGCTTTGGGGGGACCCTTCATAATGAAAAACTGTTTTTT	CASSFGGTLHNEKLFF
NA	few	TRBV6-6	TRBJ2-2	TGTGCCAGCAAACTCCTCGGGGAGCTGTTTTTT	CASKLLGELFF
NA	NA	TRBV5-8	TRBJ1-1	TGTGCCAGCAGCTTGGCCTTGACGACTGAAGCTTTCTTT	CASSLALTTEAFF
NA	NA	TRBV7-9	TRBJ2-5	TGTGCCACGGGAGAGGTCCCCGGAGTACAGCTTTTTGAGACCCAGTACTTC	CATGEVPGVQLFETQYF
NA	NA	TRBV10-3	TRBJ1-2	TGTGCCATCAGTGAATCTGGCAGATCGAATGGCTACACCTTC	CAISESGRSNGYTF
NA	NA	TRBV29-1	TRBJ2-7	TGCAGCGTGGGGGGACAGTCCGGCGTGGTCTACGAGCAGTACTTC	CSVGGQSGVVYEQYF
NA	NA	TRBV9	TRBJ1-4	TGTGCCAGCAGCGTAGGGACTGCAACTAATGAAAAACTGTTTTTT	CASSVGTATNEKLFF
NA	once	TRBV5-1	TRBJ1-3	TGCGCCAGCAGCTTGGGCTCCGTTGGCTCTGGAAACACCATATATTTT	CASSLGSVGSGNTIYF
NA	NA	TRBV7-7	TRBJ2-1	TGTGCTAGCAGCAAGGACAGATACAATGAGCAGTTCTTC	CASSKDRYNEQFF
NA	once	TRBV21-1	TRBJ2-7	TGTGCCAGCAGCAGAGACTGGGCCTACGAGCAGTACTTC	CASSRDWAYEQYF
TRBD1	NA	TRBV19	TRBJ1-5	TGTGCCAGTATGATTTTAGGGGGCTCCAATCAGCCCCAGCATTTT	CASMILGGSNQPQHF
TRBD2	NA	TRBV7-8	TRBJ2-1	TGTGCCAGCAGCCTGTTAGCGGGGGGGCTGTCCTACAATGAGCAGTTCTTC	CASSLLAGGLSYNEQFF
NA	once	TRBV30	TRBJ2-3	TGTGCCTGGACCCCGGGAAAGGGGCGGGGCACAGATACGCAGTATTTT	CAWTPGKGRGTDTQYF
NA	NA	TRBV4-1	TRBJ2-2	TGCGCCAGCAGCCTAAGACAGACGTTGGCCGGGGAGCTGTTTTTT	CASSLRQTLAGELFF
TRBD1	NA	TRBV5-1	TRBJ1-1	TGCGCCAGCAGCTTATCCGGGACAGGGCGTTCTGAAGCTTTCTTT	CASSLSGTGRSEAFF
NA	NA	TRBV19	TRBJ1-2	TGTGCCAGTAGTCTCCAAGGGTATGCGGTCTTC	CASSLQGYAVF
TRBD1	once	TRBV5-1	TRBJ2-7	TGCGCCAGCAGCTTGCGAGGACAGGATAACTCCGAGCAGTACTTC	CASSLRGQDNSEQYF
TRBD1	NA	TRBV5-1	TRBJ2-5	TGCGCCAGCAGCCTGGGGACAGGGGGCATGAAGACCCAGTACTTC	CASSLGTGGMKTQYF
NA	few	TRBV29-1	TRBJ1-1	TGCAGCGTTTCGGCCTTTAACACTGAAGCTTTCTTT	CSVSAFNTEAFF
NA	NA	TRBV7-9	TRBJ2-7	TGTGCCAGCACCAACAGGGTTGGGGGCTACGAGCAGTACTTC	CASTNRVGGYEQYF
TRBD1	NA	TRBV6-5	TRBJ1-2	TGTGCCAGCAGTTACGGGGCAGGGGGTGGCTACACCTTC	CASSYGAGGGYTF
TRBD2	NA	TRBV5-4	TRBJ2-5	TGTGCCAGCAGCTTAGCGGGGTCCCAAGAGACCCAGTACTTC	CASSLAGSQETQYF